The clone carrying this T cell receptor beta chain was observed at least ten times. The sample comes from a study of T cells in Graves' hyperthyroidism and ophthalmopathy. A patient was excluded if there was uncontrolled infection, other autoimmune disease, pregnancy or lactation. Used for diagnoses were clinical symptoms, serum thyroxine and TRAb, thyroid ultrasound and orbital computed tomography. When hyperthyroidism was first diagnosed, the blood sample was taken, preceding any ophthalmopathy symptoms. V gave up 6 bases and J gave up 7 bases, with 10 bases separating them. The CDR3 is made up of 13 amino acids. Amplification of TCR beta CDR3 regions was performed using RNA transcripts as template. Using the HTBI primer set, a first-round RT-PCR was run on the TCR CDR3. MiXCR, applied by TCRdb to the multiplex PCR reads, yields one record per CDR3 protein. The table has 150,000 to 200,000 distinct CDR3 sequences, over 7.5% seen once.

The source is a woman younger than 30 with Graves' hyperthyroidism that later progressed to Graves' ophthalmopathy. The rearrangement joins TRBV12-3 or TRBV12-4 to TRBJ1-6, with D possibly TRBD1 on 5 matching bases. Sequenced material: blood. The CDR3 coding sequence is TGTGCCAGCAGCGGGACGGGAAATTCACCCCTCCACTTT. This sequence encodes CASSGTGNSPLHF.